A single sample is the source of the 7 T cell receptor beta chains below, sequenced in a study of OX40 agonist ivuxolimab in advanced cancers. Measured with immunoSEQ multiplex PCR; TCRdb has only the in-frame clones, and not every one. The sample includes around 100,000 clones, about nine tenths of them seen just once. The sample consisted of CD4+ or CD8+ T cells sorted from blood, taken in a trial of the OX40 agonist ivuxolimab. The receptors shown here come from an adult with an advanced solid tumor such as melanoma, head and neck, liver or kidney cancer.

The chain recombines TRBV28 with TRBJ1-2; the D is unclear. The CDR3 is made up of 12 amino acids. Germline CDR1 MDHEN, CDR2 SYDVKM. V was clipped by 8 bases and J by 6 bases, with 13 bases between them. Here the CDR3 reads CASLGLPNGYTF. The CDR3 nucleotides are TGTGCCAGCCTCGGCCTGCCGAATGGCTACACCTTC.

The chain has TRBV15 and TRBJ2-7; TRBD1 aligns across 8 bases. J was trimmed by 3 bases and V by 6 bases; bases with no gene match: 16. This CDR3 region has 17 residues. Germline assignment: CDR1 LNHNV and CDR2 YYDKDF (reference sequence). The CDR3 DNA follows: TGTGCCACCAGAGAGGGGGCCGGGACAGGAAATAACTACGAGCAGTACTTC. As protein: CATREGAGTGNNYEQYF.

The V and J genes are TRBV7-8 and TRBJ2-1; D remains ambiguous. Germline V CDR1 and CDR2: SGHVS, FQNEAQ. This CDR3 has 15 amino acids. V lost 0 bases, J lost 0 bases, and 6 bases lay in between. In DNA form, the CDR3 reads TGTGCCAGCAGCTTAGCCCAGAGCTCCTACAATGAGCAGTTCTTC. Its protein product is CASSLAQSSYNEQFF.

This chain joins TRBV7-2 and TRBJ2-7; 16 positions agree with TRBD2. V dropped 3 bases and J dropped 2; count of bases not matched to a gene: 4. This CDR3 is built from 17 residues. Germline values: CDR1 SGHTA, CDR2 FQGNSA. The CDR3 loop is CASSFGTSGRAAYEQYF. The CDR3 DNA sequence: TGTGCCAGCAGCTTCGGGACTAGCGGGAGGGCAGCCTACGAGCAGTACTTC. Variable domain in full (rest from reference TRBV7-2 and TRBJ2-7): GAGVSQSPSNKVTEKGKDVELRCDPISGHTALYWYRQSLGQGLEFLIYFQGNSAPDKSGLPSDRFSAERTGGSVSTLTIQRTQQEDSAVYLCASSFGTSGRAAYEQYFGPGTRLTVT.

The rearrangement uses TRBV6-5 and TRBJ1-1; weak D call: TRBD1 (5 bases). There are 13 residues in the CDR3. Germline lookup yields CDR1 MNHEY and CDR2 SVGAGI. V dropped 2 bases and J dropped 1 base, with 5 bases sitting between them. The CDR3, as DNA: TGTGCCAGCAGTTACACAGGGAACACTGAAGCTTTCTTT. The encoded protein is CASSYTGNTEAFF.

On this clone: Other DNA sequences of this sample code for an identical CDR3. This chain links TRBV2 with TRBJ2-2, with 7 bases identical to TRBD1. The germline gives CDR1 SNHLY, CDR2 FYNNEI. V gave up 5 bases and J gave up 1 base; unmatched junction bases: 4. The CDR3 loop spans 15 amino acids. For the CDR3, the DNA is TGTGCCAGCAGTCCGGGACAGCTGAACACCGGGGAGCTGTTTTTT. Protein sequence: CASSPGQLNTGELFF.

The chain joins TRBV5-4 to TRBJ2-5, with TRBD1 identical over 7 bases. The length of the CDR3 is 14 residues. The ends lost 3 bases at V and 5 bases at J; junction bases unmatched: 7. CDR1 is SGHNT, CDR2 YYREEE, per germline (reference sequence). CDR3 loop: CASSSSTGFETQYF. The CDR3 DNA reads TGTGCCAGCAGCTCTTCGACAGGGTTTGAGACCCAGTACTTC. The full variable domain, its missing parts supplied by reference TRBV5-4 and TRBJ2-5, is ETGVTQSPTHLIKTRGQQVTLRCSSQSGHNTVSWYQQALGQGPQFIFQYYREEENGRGNFPPRFSGLQFPNYSSELNVNALELDDSALYLCASSSSTGFETQYFGPGTRLLVL.